The 10 T cell receptor beta chains below were found in one sample sequenced in a study of cytomegalovirus exposure and HLA in healthy donors. The method was immunoSEQ multiplex PCR; TCRdb's version includes in-frame clones alone and lacks a portion of them. The data hold about 160,000 clones, with around nine tenths observed a single time. Sequenced input: PBMCs. Every receptor here comes from a woman aged 18-29 years in good health and CMV-seropositive.

The chain carries TRBV6-5 and TRBJ2-3, with D possibly matching TRBD2 (5 bases). This CDR3 is 15 amino acids long. CDR1 and CDR2 (germline): MNHEY, SVGAGI. Trimming took off 8 bases at V and 0 bases at J, with 15 bases between the two ends. CDR3 sequence: CASSRARTSTDTQYF. The CDR3 nucleotides are TGTGCCAGCTCAAGGGCGCGGACTAGCACAGATACGCAGTATTTT.

This rearrangement joins TRBV6-6 to TRBJ2-7; 10 bases fit TRBD2. Germline V gene sequence: CDR1 MNHNY, CDR2 SVGAGI (reference sequence). Trimming cost V 7 bases and J 3 bases; bases outside gene matches: 3. The CDR3 contains 13 residues. CDR3 residues: CASILAGSYEQYF. In nucleotides, the CDR3 is TGTGCCAGCATACTAGCGGGAAGCTACGAGCAGTACTTC.

The rearrangement links TRBV7-8 to TRBJ2-2; tentatively, D is TRBD1 (5 bases). CDR1 is SGHVS and CDR2 is FQNEAQ in the germline V gene. This CDR3 contains 12 residues. V was trimmed by 5 bases and J by 10 bases, leaving 11 bases between them. The CDR3 region has the DNA TGTGCCAGCAGCGAAACAGGTTCGGAGCTGTTTTTT. This sequence encodes CASSETGSELFF. The full variable domain, with the rest looked up from reference TRBV7-8 and TRBJ2-2, is GAGVSQSPRYKVAKRGQDVALRCDPISGHVSLFWYQQALGQGPEFLTYFQNEAQLDKSGLPSDRFFAERPEGSVSTLKIQRTQQEDSAVYLCASSETGSELFFGEGSRLTVL.

This chain joins TRBV7-6 and TRBJ2-1, with D possibly being TRBD1 (6 bases). The V end lost 5 bases, the J end lost 10 bases, and 9 bases lay between the germline ends. In germline, CDR1 is SGHVS, CDR2 FNYEAQ. This CDR3 comprises 11 residues. In DNA, the CDR3 is TGTGCCAGCAGCATTGGGACAGAGCAGTTCTTC. It specifies CASSIGTEQFF.

In this sample, this clone turned up a few times. V usage is TRBV28 and J usage is TRBJ2-7, with D uncertain. The V and J ends lost 7 bases and 0 bases respectively, with 10 bases between them. There are 13 residues in the CDR3. Germline V gene lookup returns CDR1 MDHEN and CDR2 SYDVKM. The CDR3 region is CASTPTGSYEQYF. The CDR3 DNA is TGTGCCAGCACTCCGACGGGCTCCTACGAGCAGTACTTC. The full variable domain, with the rest looked up from reference TRBV28 and TRBJ2-7, is DVKVTQSSRYLVKRTGEKVFLECVQDMDHENMFWYRQDPGLGLRLIYFSYDVKMKEKGDIPEGYSVSREKKERFSLILESASTNQTSMYLCASTPTGSYEQYFGPGTRLTVT.

The rearrangement joins TRBV28 to TRBJ2-7; tentative D call: TRBD2 (6 bases). CDR3 size: 13 residues. Germline V gives CDR1 MDHEN, CDR2 SYDVKM. The V end was cut by 2 bases, the J end by 3 bases, with 8 bases between. The CDR3: CASSLVGGYEQYF. Here the CDR3 DNA reads TGTGCCAGCAGTTTAGTGGGAGGCTACGAGCAGTACTTC.

The chain combines TRBV30 with TRBJ2-3; TRBD1 agrees at 10 bases. The CDR3 has 14 amino acids. The junction had 8 bases not matched to a gene; V was cut back by 6 bases and J by 5 bases. Germline V gene lookup returns CDR1 GTSNPN and CDR2 SVGIG (reference sequence). The CDR3 DNA reads as TGTGCCTGCTACAGGACAGGGGGGAAAGATACGCAGTATTTT. It translates to CACYRTGGKDTQYF.

The chain uses TRBV27 and TRBJ2-2; no clear D. V was shortened by 11 bases and J by 5 bases, with 12 bases between the two germline ends. From germline, CDR1 is MNHEY and CDR2 SMNVEV (reference sequence). This CDR3 has 12 amino acids. The CDR3 DNA is TGTGCCGTAGGAGACGAAACCGGGGAGCTGTTTTTT. It specifies CAVGDETGELFF.

This clone was seen a single time. The chain joins TRBV4-1 to TRBJ2-2; TRBD2 is a possible D gene (6 bases). In germline, CDR1 is MGHRA, CDR2 YSYEKL. The V end was cut by 8 bases, the J end by 0 bases, with 16 bases between. This CDR3 comprises 16 residues. The chain's CDR3 is CASVPRPGANTGELFF. The CDR3 DNA follows: TGCGCCAGCGTCCCCCGGCCGGGAGCGAACACCGGGGAGCTGTTTTTT.

The gene calls are TRBV7-3 and TRBJ2-1; the match to TRBD2 covers 8 bases. V was clipped by 5 bases and J by 5 bases; unmatched bases: 8. Germline CDR1 is SGHTA and CDR2 is FQGTGA. This CDR3 region has 15 residues. CDR3 in amino acids: CASSPSPGGDNEQFF. Here the CDR3 DNA reads TGTGCCAGCAGCCCCTCCCCGGGGGGGGACAATGAGCAGTTCTTC.